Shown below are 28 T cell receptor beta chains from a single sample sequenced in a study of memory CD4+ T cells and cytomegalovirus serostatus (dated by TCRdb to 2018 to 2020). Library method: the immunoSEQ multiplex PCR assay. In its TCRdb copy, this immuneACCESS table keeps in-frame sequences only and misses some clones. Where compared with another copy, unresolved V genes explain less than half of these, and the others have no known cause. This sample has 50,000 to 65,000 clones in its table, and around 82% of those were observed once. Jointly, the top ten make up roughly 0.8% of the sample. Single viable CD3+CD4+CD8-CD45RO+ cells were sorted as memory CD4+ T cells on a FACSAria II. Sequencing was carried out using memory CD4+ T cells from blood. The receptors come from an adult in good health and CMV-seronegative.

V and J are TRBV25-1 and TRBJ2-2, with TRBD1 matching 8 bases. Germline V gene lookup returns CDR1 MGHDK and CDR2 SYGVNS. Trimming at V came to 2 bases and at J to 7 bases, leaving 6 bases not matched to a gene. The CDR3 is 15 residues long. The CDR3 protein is CASSEGTGGGGELFF. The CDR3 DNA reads TGTGCCAGCAGTGAAGGAACAGGGGGTGGCGGGGAGCTGTTTTTT.

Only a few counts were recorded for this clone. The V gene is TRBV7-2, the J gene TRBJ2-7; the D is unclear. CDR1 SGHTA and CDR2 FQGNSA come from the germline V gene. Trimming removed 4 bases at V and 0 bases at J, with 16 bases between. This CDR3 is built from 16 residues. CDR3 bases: TGTGCCAGCAGCTCCCCTAATCCTTTCAGCTCCTACGAGCAGTACTTC. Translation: CASSSPNPFSSYEQYF. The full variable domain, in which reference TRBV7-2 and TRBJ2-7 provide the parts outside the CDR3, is GAGVSQSPSNKVTEKGKDVELRCDPISGHTALYWYRQSLGQGLEFLIYFQGNSAPDKSGLPSDRFSAERTGGSVSTLTIQRTQQEDSAVYLCASSSPNPFSSYEQYFGPGTRLTVT.

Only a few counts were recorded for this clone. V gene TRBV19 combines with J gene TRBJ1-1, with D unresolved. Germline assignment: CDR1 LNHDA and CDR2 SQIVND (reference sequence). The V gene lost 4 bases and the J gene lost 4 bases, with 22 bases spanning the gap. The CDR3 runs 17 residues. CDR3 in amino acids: CASSTPSGVSVSTEAFF. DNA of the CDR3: TGTGCCAGTAGTACCCCATCGGGAGTCAGCGTTAGCACTGAAGCTTTCTTT.

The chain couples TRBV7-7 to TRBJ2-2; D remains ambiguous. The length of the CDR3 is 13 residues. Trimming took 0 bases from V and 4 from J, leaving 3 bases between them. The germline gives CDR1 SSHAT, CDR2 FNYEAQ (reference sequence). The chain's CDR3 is CASSLAATGELFF. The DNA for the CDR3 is TGTGCCAGCAGCTTAGCGGCCACCGGGGAGCTGTTTTTT.

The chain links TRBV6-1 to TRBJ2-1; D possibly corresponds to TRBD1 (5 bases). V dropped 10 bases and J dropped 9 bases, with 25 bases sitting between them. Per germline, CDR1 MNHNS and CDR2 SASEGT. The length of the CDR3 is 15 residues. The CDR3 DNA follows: TGTGCCACCAATCCGCCTACAGGTGGGGTCGGTGAGCAGTTCTTC. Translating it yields CATNPPTGGVGEQFF.

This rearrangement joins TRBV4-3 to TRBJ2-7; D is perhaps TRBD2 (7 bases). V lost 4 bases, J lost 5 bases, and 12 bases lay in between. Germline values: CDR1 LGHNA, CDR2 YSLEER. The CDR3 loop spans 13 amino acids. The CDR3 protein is CASSLAGADEQYF. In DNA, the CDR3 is TGCGCCAGCAGCCTGGCGGGGGCCGACGAGCAGTACTTC.

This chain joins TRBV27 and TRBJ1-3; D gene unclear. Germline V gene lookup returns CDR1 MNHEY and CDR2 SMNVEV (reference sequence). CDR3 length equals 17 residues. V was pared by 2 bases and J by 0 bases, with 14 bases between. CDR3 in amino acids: CASSLDQAKPSGNTIYF. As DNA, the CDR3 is TGTGCCAGCAGTTTAGATCAAGCCAAGCCCTCTGGAAACACCATATATTTT.

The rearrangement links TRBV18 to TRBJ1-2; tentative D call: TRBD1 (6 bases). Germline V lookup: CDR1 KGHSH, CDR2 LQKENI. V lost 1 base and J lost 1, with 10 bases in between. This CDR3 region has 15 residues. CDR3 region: CASSPRGARNYGYTF. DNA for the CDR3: TGTGCCAGCTCACCACGGGGGGCGCGTAACTATGGCTACACCTTC.

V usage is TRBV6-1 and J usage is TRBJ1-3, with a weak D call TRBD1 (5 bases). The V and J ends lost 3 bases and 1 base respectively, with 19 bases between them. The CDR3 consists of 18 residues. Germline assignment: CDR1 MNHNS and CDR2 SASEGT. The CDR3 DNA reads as TGTGCCAGCAGTGATGTGGGGACGAAGGGATCATCTGGAAACACCATATATTTT. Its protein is CASSDVGTKGSSGNTIYF.

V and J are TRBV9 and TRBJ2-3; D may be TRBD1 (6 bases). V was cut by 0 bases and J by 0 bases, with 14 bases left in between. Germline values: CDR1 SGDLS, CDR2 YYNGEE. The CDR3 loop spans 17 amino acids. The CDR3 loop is CASSVETGLSSTDTQYF. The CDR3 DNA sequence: TGTGCCAGCAGCGTAGAGACAGGTTTATCTAGCACAGATACGCAGTATTTT.

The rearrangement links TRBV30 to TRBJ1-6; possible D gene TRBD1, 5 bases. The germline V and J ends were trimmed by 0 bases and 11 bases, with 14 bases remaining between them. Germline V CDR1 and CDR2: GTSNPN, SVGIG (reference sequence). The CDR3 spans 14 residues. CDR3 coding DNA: TGTGCCTGGAGTGTCAAGTTAGGGGTGACACCCCTCCACTTT. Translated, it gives CAWSVKLGVTPLHF.

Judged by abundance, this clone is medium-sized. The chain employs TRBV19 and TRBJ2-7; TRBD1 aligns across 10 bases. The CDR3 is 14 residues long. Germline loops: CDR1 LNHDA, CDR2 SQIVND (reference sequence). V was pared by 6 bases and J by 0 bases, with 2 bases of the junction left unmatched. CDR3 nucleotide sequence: TGTGCCAGTAGGAGGACAGGGGGCTCCTACGAGCAGTACTTC. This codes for CASRRTGGSYEQYF.

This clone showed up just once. CDR3 bases: TGTGCCACCAGCCCCCGGACCCGACTAGCAGATACGCAGTATTTT. It is translated as CATSPRTRLADTQYF. V gene TRBV15 combines with J gene TRBJ2-3; D is perhaps TRBD2 (6 bases). The CDR3 totals 15 residues. The germline V and J ends were trimmed by 5 bases and 4 bases, with 16 bases remaining between them. Germline V gives CDR1 LNHNV, CDR2 YYDKDF (reference sequence).

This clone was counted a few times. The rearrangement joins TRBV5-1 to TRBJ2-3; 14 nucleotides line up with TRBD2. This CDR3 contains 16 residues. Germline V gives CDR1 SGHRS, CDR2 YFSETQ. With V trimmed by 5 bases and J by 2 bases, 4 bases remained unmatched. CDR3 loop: CASRATSGGATDTQYF. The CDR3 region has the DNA TGCGCCAGCAGGGCGACTAGCGGGGGGGCCACAGATACGCAGTATTTT.

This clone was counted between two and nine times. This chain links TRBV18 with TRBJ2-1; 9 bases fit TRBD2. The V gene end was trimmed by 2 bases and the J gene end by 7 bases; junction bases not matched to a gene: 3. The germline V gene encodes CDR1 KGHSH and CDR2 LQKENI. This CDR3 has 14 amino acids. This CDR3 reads CASSPGGGANEQFF. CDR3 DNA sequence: TGTGCCAGCTCACCAGGCGGGGGGGCGAATGAGCAGTTCTTC. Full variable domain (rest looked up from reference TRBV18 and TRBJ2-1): NAGVMQNPRHLVRRRGQEARLRCSPMKGHSHVYWYRQLPEEGLKFMVYLQKENIIDESGMPKERFSAEFPKEGPSILRIQQVVRGDSAAYFCASSPGGGANEQFFGPGTRLTVL.

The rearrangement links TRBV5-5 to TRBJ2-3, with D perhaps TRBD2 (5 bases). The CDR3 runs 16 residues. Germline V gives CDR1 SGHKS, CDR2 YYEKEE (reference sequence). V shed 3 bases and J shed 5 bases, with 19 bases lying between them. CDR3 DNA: TGTGCCAGCAGCTCGGACGGTGGTCGCCGGGGAGATACGCAGTATTTT. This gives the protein CASSSDGGRRGDTQYF.

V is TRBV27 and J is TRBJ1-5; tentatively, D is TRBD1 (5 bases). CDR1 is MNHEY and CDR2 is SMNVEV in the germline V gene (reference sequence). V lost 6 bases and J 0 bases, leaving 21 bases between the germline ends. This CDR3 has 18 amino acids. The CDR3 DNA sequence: TGTGCCAGCAGGACCCGGGGCAGTCTATCTAATAGCAATCAGCCCCAGCATTTT. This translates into CASRTRGSLSNSNQPQHF.

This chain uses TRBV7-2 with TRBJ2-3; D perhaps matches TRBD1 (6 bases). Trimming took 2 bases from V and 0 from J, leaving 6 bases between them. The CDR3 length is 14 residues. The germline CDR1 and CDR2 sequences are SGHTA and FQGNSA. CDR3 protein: CASSLQGSTDTQYF. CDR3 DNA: TGTGCCAGCAGCTTACAGGGGAGCACAGATACGCAGTATTTT.

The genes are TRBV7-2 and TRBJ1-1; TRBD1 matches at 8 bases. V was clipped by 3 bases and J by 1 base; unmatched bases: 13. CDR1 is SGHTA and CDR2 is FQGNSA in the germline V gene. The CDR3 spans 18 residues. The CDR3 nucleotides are TGTGCCAGCAGCTTCACCAGATGGGACAGGTCAACGAACACTGAAGCTTTCTTT. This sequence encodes CASSFTRWDRSTNTEAFF.

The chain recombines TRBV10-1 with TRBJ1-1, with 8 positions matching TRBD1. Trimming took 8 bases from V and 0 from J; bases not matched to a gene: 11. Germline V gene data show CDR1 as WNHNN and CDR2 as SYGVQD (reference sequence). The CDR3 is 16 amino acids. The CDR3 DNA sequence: TGCGCCAGCTCTTACAGGGGGGTTGAGGTGAACACTGAAGCTTTCTTT. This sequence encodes CASSYRGVEVNTEAFF.

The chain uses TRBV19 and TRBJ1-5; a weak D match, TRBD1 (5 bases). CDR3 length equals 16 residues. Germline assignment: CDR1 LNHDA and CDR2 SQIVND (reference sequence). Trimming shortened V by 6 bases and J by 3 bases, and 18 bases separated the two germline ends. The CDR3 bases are TGTGCCAGTAGAATCCAGGGTGGAGGAAACAATCAGCCCCAGCATTTT. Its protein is CASRIQGGGNNQPQHF.

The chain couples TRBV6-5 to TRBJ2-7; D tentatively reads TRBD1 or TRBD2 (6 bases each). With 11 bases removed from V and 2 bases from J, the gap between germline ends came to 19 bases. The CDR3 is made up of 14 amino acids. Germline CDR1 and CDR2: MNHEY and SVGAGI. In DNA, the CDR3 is TGTGCCTCCCGCGGTGAGGGGGGTCCCTACGAGCAGTACTTC. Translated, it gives CASRGEGGPYEQYF.

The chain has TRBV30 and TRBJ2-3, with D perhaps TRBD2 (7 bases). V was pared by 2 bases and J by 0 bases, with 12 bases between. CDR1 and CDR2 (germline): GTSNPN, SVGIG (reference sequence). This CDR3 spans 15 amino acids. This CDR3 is CAWSFRGASTDTQYF. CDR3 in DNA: TGTGCCTGGAGTTTCCGGGGGGCCAGCACAGATACGCAGTATTTT.

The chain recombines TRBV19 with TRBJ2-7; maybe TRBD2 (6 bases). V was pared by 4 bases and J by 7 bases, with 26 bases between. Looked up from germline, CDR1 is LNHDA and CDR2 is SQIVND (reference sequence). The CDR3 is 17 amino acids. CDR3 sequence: CASSTLRKGPRAGEQYF. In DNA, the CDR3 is TGTGCCAGTAGTACCCTCCGCAAGGGACCTAGGGCGGGAGAGCAGTACTTC.

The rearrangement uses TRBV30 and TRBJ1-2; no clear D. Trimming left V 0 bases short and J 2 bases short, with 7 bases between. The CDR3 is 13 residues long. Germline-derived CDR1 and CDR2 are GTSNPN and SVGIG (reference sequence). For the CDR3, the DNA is TGTGCCTGGAGTGTAACGAGGAACTATGGCTACACCTTC. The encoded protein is CAWSVTRNYGYTF.

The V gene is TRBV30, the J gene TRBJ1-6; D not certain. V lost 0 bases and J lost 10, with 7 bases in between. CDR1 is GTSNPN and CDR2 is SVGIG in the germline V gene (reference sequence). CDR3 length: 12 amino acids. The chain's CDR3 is CAWSVRESPLHF. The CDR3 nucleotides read TGTGCCTGGAGTGTACGGGAATCACCCCTCCACTTT.

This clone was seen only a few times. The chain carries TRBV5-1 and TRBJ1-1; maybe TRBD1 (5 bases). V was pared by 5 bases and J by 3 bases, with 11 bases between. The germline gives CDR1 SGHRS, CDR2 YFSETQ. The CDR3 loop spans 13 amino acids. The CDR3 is CASRRGDDTEAFF. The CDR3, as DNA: TGCGCCAGCAGGAGGGGCGATGACACTGAAGCTTTCTTT.

In DNA form, the CDR3 reads TGTGCCAGCAGCCCCGACCCTGCAGCATACAATGAGCAGTTCTTC. Translated, it gives CASSPDPAAYNEQFF. The V gene is TRBV7-6, the J gene TRBJ2-1; the D is unclear. The CDR3 is made up of 15 amino acids. The V gene lost 5 bases and the J gene lost 4 bases, with 15 bases spanning the gap. CDR1 is SGHVS and CDR2 is FNYEAQ in the germline V gene.